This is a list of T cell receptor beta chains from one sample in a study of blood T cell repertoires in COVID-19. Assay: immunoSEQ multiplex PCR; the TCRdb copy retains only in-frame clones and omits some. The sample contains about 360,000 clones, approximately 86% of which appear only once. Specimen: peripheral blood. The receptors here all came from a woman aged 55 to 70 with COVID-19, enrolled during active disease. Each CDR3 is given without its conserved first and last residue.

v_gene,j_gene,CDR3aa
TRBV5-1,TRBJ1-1,ASSFSPGSTEAF
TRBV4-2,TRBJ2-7,ASSPGDYEQY
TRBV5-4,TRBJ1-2,ASSYDTYGYT
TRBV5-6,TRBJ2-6,ASSLPGGFIGANVLT
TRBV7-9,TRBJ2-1,ASEAHNEQF
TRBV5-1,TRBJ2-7,ASSLASSGGSLTYEQY
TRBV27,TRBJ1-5,ASSRGTGVNQPQH
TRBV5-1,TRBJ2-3,ASQRGGSTDTQY
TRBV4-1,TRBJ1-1,ASSQAGTDEAF
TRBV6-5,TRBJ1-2,ASSFQGSVYGYT
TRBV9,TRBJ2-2,ASSPTSRGGYTGELF
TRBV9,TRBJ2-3,ASSVNSISTDTQY
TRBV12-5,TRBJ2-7,ASGFKDRAYEQY
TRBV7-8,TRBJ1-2,ASSYRTGQTNYGYT
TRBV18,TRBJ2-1,ASSPQRGNEQF
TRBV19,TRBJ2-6,ASMGENSGANVLT
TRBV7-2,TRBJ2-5,ASSPSGTSSHWETQY
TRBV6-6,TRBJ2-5,ASSYSQGLETQY
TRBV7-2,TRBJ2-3,ASSQYQGTDTQY
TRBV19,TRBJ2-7,ASSIYGESYEQY
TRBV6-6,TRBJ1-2,ASSRAVVGGEGYGYT
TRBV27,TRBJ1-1,ASSLSISGTGLGKAF